The clone carrying this T cell receptor (beta chain) was counted ten times or more. TCRdb reanalysed the 5' RACE reads using MiXCR and keeps one entry per CDR3 protein. Of approximately 50,000 distinct CDR3 sequences listed, roughly a tenth are singletons. These data belong to a study of T-cell memory formation after mild COVID-19. The CDR3 is 11 amino acids. V was cut by 10 bases and J by 1 base, with 6 bases left in between. Germline CDR1 reads MNHNS; CDR2 reads SASEGT. This TCR was sampled from an adult woman who had mild COVID-19 (a few samples of this study predate the infection). Cell type and time point are not known. Input material: PBMCs or a T cell subset sorted from them (not recorded which). The chain has TRBV6-1 and TRBJ2-3; D remains unclear. The CDR3 nucleotides are TGTGCCACGTGGGGCACAGATACGCAGTATTTT. Residues: CATWGTDTQYF.